These 30 T cell receptor beta chains came from one sample sequenced in a study of siplizumab effects on memory and regulatory T cells. The data were produced by immunoSEQ multiplex PCR, yet TCRdb's version contains in-frame clones alone and is incomplete. The sample lists tens of thousands of clones, about 93% occurring once. Input material: non-Treg CD4+ T cells sorted from blood. Every receptor here comes from a human donor in good health.

The V gene is TRBV9, the J gene TRBJ2-7; unclear D gene. The CDR3 totals 16 residues. V was cut by 0 bases and J by 2 bases, with 15 bases left in between. The V gene's germline CDR1 is SGDLS and CDR2 YYNGEE. The CDR3 coding sequence is TGTGCCAGCAGCGTAGGGTCCGGTCAGGAGACCTACGAGCAGTACTTC. It translates to CASSVGSGQETYEQYF.

This clone was recorded once. The CDR3: CASSIIQGASFNTDTQYF. The CDR3 coding sequence is TGTGCCAGCAGCATAATACAGGGGGCATCTTTTAACACAGATACGCAGTATTTT. V and J are TRBV7-8 and TRBJ2-3, with TRBD1 matching over 9 bases. CDR3 length: 18 amino acids. Per germline, CDR1 SGHVS and CDR2 FQNEAQ. Losses at the gene ends were 5 bases for V and 2 bases for J; bases not matched to a gene: 14.

The V gene is TRBV5-1, the J gene TRBJ2-6, with a weak D call TRBD2 (5 bases). The germline gives CDR1 SGHRS, CDR2 YFSETQ. V shed 0 bases and J shed 0 bases, with 13 bases lying between them. The CDR3 totals 18 residues. The CDR3 here is CASSLAGVTDSGANVLTF. CDR3 nucleotide sequence: TGCGCCAGCAGCTTGGCCGGGGTAACGGACTCTGGGGCCAACGTCCTGACTTTC.

V usage is TRBV6-4 and J usage is TRBJ2-2, with TRBD1 as a possible D gene (5 bases). The V gene lost 5 bases and the J gene lost 7 bases, with 8 bases spanning the gap. This CDR3 is 12 amino acids long. The germline CDR1 and CDR2 sequences are MRHNA and SNTAGT. The CDR3 loop is CASSPDSGELFF. DNA for the CDR3: TGTGCCAGCAGTCCTGACAGCGGGGAGCTGTTTTTT.

The count of this clone is one. The chain combines TRBV2 with TRBJ1-1, with no clear D. Germline CDR1 SNHLY, CDR2 FYNNEI. This CDR3 comprises 13 residues. V was cut by 4 bases and J by 4 bases, with 10 bases left in between. This CDR3 is CASSAQASTEAFF. In DNA form, the CDR3 reads TGTGCCAGCAGTGCTCAGGCGAGCACTGAAGCTTTCTTT.

This clone was seen only once. V is TRBV6-1 and J is TRBJ2-3; 9 bases fit TRBD2. The CDR3 is made up of 17 amino acids. The V and J ends lost 3 bases and 3 bases, in that order; junction bases with no gene match: 10. Germline CDR1 and CDR2: MNHNS and SASEGT. Here the CDR3 reads CASSETTQRGVTDTQYF. DNA of the CDR3: TGTGCCAGCAGTGAGACCACGCAGCGGGGGGTTACAGATACGCAGTATTTT.

The rearrangement uses TRBV2 and TRBJ1-4, with D hard to call. The CDR3 consists of 14 residues. CDR1 and CDR2 from the germline V gene are SNHLY and FYNNEI. Trimming took off 8 bases at V and 3 bases at J, with 13 bases between the two ends. CDR3 residues: CASVQTLSNEKLFF. The CDR3 DNA reads TGTGCCAGCGTCCAAACGCTCTCTAATGAAAAACTGTTTTTT.

This CDR3 reads CASSQRQGGNQPQHF. The CDR3 bases are TGTGCCAGCAGCCAGCGACAGGGTGGGAATCAGCCCCAGCATTTT. J is TRBJ1-5 and V is TRBV4-2, with 7 bases lining up with TRBD1. The length of the CDR3 is 15 residues. The germline CDR1 and CDR2 sequences are LGHNA and YNFKEQ. V shed 3 bases and J 4 bases; nucleotides not matched to a gene: 6.

CDR3 sequence: CASSFPTGLEETQYF. In nucleotides, the CDR3 is TGTGCCAGCAGCTTCCCGACAGGGTTGGAGGAGACCCAGTACTTC. The chain combines TRBV5-6 with TRBJ2-5; 7 bases align to TRBD1. Germline V gene sequence: CDR1 SGHDT, CDR2 YYEEEE. CDR3 length: 15 residues. Losses at the gene ends were 2 bases for V and 5 bases for J; bases not matched to a gene: 9.

In this sample, this clone turned up once. The J gene is TRBJ2-3, the V gene TRBV19, with D tentatively TRBD1 (5 bases). Germline V gene data show CDR1 as LNHDA and CDR2 as SQIVND (reference sequence). V was trimmed by 5 bases and J by 4 bases, leaving 10 bases between them. This CDR3 is 13 amino acids long. The CDR3 loop is CASSRTYADTQYF. The CDR3 DNA is TGTGCCAGTAGTCGGACATATGCAGATACGCAGTATTTT.

The V and J genes are TRBV14 and TRBJ2-5; 7 bases match TRBD2. Germline CDR1 SGHDN, CDR2 FVKESK. V lost 4 bases to trimming and J lost 4 bases; unmatched junction nucleotides: 12. The CDR3 runs 16 residues. The CDR3 here is CASSLPLGGGRETQYF. The CDR3 nucleotides are TGTGCCAGCAGCCTTCCGCTCGGCGGGGGACGAGAGACCCAGTACTTC.

V usage is TRBV6-1 and J usage is TRBJ2-1; 7 bases are a match to TRBD1. Germline trimming cut 4 bases from V and 2 bases from J; bases unmatched to any gene: 5. CDR1 and CDR2 from the germline V gene are MNHNS and SASEGT. CDR3 length: 15 residues. The chain's CDR3 is CASSVGTVTYNEQFF. CDR3 sequence (DNA): TGTGCCAGCAGTGTCGGGACAGTTACCTACAATGAGCAGTTCTTC.

J is TRBJ1-1 and V is TRBV27, with TRBD1 as a possible D gene (5 bases). V lost 3 bases, J lost 10 bases, and 18 bases lay in between. Germline lookup yields CDR1 MNHEY and CDR2 SMNVEV (reference sequence). The CDR3 is 14 amino acids. CDR3 nucleotide sequence: TGTGCCAGCAGTTTCTACCGGGGCCCCCGGGGAGCTTTCTTT. This encodes CASSFYRGPRGAFF.

This clone was seen only once. V is TRBV18 and J is TRBJ2-7, with TRBD1 matching over 9 bases. Germline V lookup: CDR1 KGHSH, CDR2 LQKENI. The CDR3 is made up of 13 amino acids. Losses at the gene ends were 6 bases for V and 9 bases for J; bases not matched to a gene: 9. The CDR3 sequence is CASSPGQGQRQYF. The CDR3 bases are TGTGCCAGCTCGCCGGGACAGGGTCAAAGGCAGTACTTC.

The chain employs TRBV2 and TRBJ2-2; 7 positions agree with TRBD1. CDR3 length equals 16 residues. V was pared by 2 bases and J by 0 bases, with 3 bases of the junction left unmatched. In germline, CDR1 is SNHLY, CDR2 FYNNEI. Here the CDR3 reads CASSELGTANTGELFF. The DNA for the CDR3 is TGTGCCAGCAGTGAATTGGGGACAGCGAACACCGGGGAGCTGTTTTTT.

The chain joins TRBV19 to TRBJ1-2; TRBD1 might be the D (6 bases). Trimming took 3 bases from V and 6 from J, leaving 20 bases between them. CDR1 LNHDA and CDR2 SQIVND come from the germline V gene (reference sequence). The length of the CDR3 is 16 residues. CDR3 in DNA: TGTGCCAGTAGTATTTTGCCGACGATAGGGGGTCATGGCTACACCTTC. It translates to CASSILPTIGGHGYTF.

The chain carries TRBV19 and TRBJ1-5; D gene uncertain. The germline V gene has CDR1 LNHDA and CDR2 SQIVND (reference sequence). CDR3 size: 13 residues. Deletions cut 4 bases from V and 4 bases from J, with 8 bases between. The CDR3 DNA reads as TGTGCCAGTAGTACCGCAAGGAATCAGCCCCAGCATTTT. Protein sequence: CASSTARNQPQHF.

V is TRBV7-9 and J is TRBJ2-2; 8 bases map to TRBD2. The germline V gene encodes CDR1 SEHNR and CDR2 FQNEAQ (reference sequence). CDR3 length: 16 residues. The ends lost 4 bases at V and 0 bases at J; junction bases unmatched: 4. CDR3 nucleotides: TGTGCCAGCAGCTCCCATAGCGGGACGAACACCGGGGAGCTGTTTTTT. Protein product: CASSSHSGTNTGELFF.

The J gene is TRBJ2-2, the V gene TRBV30, with 7 positions matching TRBD1. J gave up 10 bases and V 0 bases, and 2 bases lay outside the gene matches. This CDR3 spans 12 amino acids. Germline CDR1 is GTSNPN and CDR2 is SVGIG (reference sequence). The CDR3 bases are TGTGCCTGGAGTGTCCAGGGGGAGGAGCTGTTTTTT. Translation: CAWSVQGEELFF.

The V and J genes are TRBV2 and TRBJ1-4; TRBD1 aligns across 9 bases. With V trimmed by 8 bases and J by 7 bases, 11 bases remained unmatched. The CDR3 is made up of 15 amino acids. Germline V gene data show CDR1 as SNHLY and CDR2 as FYNNEI. The DNA of the CDR3 is TGTGCCAGCTGGGGACAGGGCCCGAAAAGTGAAAAACTGTTTTTT. As protein: CASWGQGPKSEKLFF.

The chain combines TRBV2 with TRBJ2-4; D perhaps matches TRBD1 (6 bases). The germline V gene has CDR1 SNHLY and CDR2 FYNNEI. The CDR3 is made up of 16 amino acids. Trimming took 4 bases from V and 0 from J, leaving 13 bases between them. CDR3 region: CASSGTELIAKNIQYF. The CDR3 bases are TGTGCCAGCAGTGGGACAGAGCTAATAGCCAAAAACATTCAGTACTTC.

The chain combines TRBV25-1 with TRBJ1-2; TRBD1 matches at 9 bases. After removal of 8 bases from V and 1 base from J, the junction contained 5 bases not matched to a gene. The CDR3 extends over 14 amino acids. Germline V gene lookup returns CDR1 MGHDK and CDR2 SYGVNS. CDR3 bases: TGTGCCAGCCGCGGGACAGGGAATAACTATGGCTACACCTTC. Protein sequence: CASRGTGNNYGYTF.

This sequence joins TRBV19 and TRBJ2-7; TRBD1 matches at 8 bases. The V gene's germline CDR1 is LNHDA and CDR2 SQIVND (reference sequence). This CDR3 has 14 residues. V was pared by 5 bases and J by 5 bases, with 8 bases of the junction left unmatched. The CDR3 sequence is CASSRDRGTDEQYF. The CDR3 nucleotides read TGTGCCAGTAGTCGCGACAGGGGTACCGACGAGCAGTACTTC.

The rearrangement joins TRBV27 to TRBJ1-2, with D perhaps matching TRBD1 (5 bases). The germline V and J ends were trimmed by 3 bases and 0 bases, with 14 bases remaining between them. Germline V gene sequence: CDR1 MNHEY, CDR2 SMNVEV (reference sequence). This CDR3 has 16 amino acids. CDR3 in amino acids: CASSLDTRAANYGYTF. CDR3 nucleotides: TGTGCCAGCAGTTTGGACACGAGGGCGGCTAACTATGGCTACACCTTC.

The chain joins TRBV7-8 to TRBJ2-1; the match to TRBD2 covers 10 bases. The length of the CDR3 is 18 residues. CDR1 is SGHVS and CDR2 is FQNEAQ in the germline V gene. V gave up 4 bases and J gave up 2 bases; unmatched junction bases: 11. The CDR3 loop is CASSSVPGLAPTYNEQFF. DNA of the CDR3: TGTGCCAGCAGCTCCGTACCGGGACTAGCGCCAACCTACAATGAGCAGTTCTTC.

The chain links TRBV9 to TRBJ2-1, with TRBD2 matching 9 bases. Trimming removed 4 bases from V and 10 bases from J; junction bases left unmatched: 18. The CDR3 extends over 17 amino acids. Germline-derived CDR1 and CDR2 are SGDLS and YYNGEE. As DNA, the CDR3 is TGTGCCAGCAGCCCCAAAGGACATAGCGGGAGAGCGGGGGAGCAGTTCTTC. Its translation is CASSPKGHSGRAGEQFF. The full variable domain, in which reference TRBV9 and TRBJ2-1 provide the parts outside the CDR3, is DSGVTQTPKHLITATGQRVTLRCSPRSGDLSVYWYQQSLDQGLQFLIQYYNGEERAKGNILERFSAQQFPDLHSELNLSSLELGDSALYFCASSPKGHSGRAGEQFFGPGTRLTVL.

This chain links TRBV27 with TRBJ2-5; D is unresolved. Germline V gene lookup returns CDR1 MNHEY and CDR2 SMNVEV (reference sequence). This CDR3 contains 13 residues. V was cut by 0 bases and J by 7 bases, with 9 bases left in between. CDR3 protein: CASSLSSFGTQYF. The CDR3 nucleotides read TGTGCCAGCAGTTTATCCAGTTTTGGGACCCAGTACTTC.

The genes are TRBV11-1 and TRBJ2-3; D may be TRBD1 (8 bases). The CDR3 covers 18 residues. Germline V lookup: CDR1 SGHAT, CDR2 FQDESV (reference sequence). V dropped 0 bases and J dropped 1 base, with 17 bases sitting between them. The CDR3 DNA reads TGTGCCAGCAGCTTAGCTCGGACAGGGAGGGCCGGCACAGATACGCAGTATTTT. Amino acids: CASSLARTGRAGTDTQYF.

The chain joins TRBV7-8 to TRBJ1-1; TRBD1 agrees at 11 bases. J lost 3 bases, V lost 6 bases, and 6 bases had no gene match. The CDR3 extends over 15 amino acids. The germline gives CDR1 SGHVS, CDR2 FQNEAQ. CDR3 DNA sequence: TGTGCCAGCAGTCGTAGGACAGGGGGCTACACTGAAGCTTTCTTT. It encodes CASSRRTGGYTEAFF.

The chain carries TRBV29-1 and TRBJ2-7; D unresolved. The length of the CDR3 is 14 residues. Germline CDR1 reads SQVTM; CDR2 reads ANQGSEA. The germline V and J ends were trimmed by 4 bases and 0 bases, with 13 bases remaining between them. CDR3 in amino acids: CSVAIWVSSYEQYF. CDR3 bases: TGCAGCGTTGCTATTTGGGTGAGCTCCTACGAGCAGTACTTC.